Listed below are T cell receptor beta chains from one sample, sequenced in a study of blood T cells in healthy people across ages. TCRdb called the 5' RACE reads again in MiXCR, with one record for every CDR3 protein. The data hold over 500,000 distinct CDR3 sequences, with around 27% observed a single time. These records were also assigned to another study, of T cells of mothers and their children.

The sequencing input was blood. These receptors were taken from a boy aged 2-9 years in good health. Both conserved end residues are part of each CDR3. D genes are given only for firm matches. Clone size appears in some rows only: once, few, many, or a class for an expanded clone.

V gene	D gene	clone size	J gene	CDR3 protein	CDR3 DNA
TRBV7-9	TRBD2	NA	TRBJ2-3	CASSRAGVSDTQYF	TGTGCCAGCAGCCGCGCGGGAGTCTCAGATACGCAGTATTTT
TRBV5-1	NA	NA	TRBJ1-2	CASSVNRERGYTF	TGCGCCAGCAGCGTAAACAGGGAGAGAGGCTACACCTTC
TRBV7-9	NA	NA	TRBJ2-5	CASSKRANEETQYF	TGTGCCAGCAGCAAAAGGGCTAACGAGGAGACCCAGTACTTC
TRBV20-1	TRBD2	NA	TRBJ2-2	CSAKKRGTGELFF	TGCAGTGCTAAGAAGCGGGGCACCGGGGAGCTGTTTTTT
TRBV30	TRBD1	few	TRBJ2-7	CACALGQGYEQYF	TGTGCCTGCGCGTTGGGACAGGGGTACGAGCAGTACTTC
TRBV13	NA	many	TRBJ2-5	CASRVRQETQYF	TGTGCCAGCAGAGTACGTCAAGAGACCCAGTACTTC
TRBV7-9	TRBD2	NA	TRBJ2-1	CASSSPGKGLAGGYEQFF	TGTGCCAGCAGCTCCCCAGGAAAAGGTCTAGCGGGAGGCTATGAGCAGTTCTTC
TRBV20-1	NA	NA	TRBJ2-2	CSASDGYGTGELFF	TGCAGTGCTAGTGACGGGTATGGCACCGGGGAGCTGTTTTTT
TRBV20-1	NA	once	TRBJ2-3	CSARGYTDTQYF	TGCAGTGCTAGAGGCTACACAGATACGCAGTATTTT
TRBV13	TRBD2	few	TRBJ2-5	CASSETSGRTQETQYF	TGTGCCAGCAGCGAGACTAGCGGAAGGACTCAAGAGACCCAGTACTTC
TRBV19	NA	few	TRBJ2-4	CASSRLREYQAKNIQYF	TGTGCCAGTAGTAGACTCCGGGAATATCAGGCCAAAAACATTCAGTACTTC
TRBV7-9	TRBD2	few	TRBJ2-1	CASSLVRELLTGNVNEQFF	TGTGCCAGCAGCTTAGTGCGGGAGCTCCTGACGGGCAACGTGAATGAGCAGTTCTTC
TRBV20-1	TRBD2	NA	TRBJ2-7	CSASLAAAEQYF	TGCAGTGCTTCTCTAGCGGCCGCCGAGCAGTACTTC
TRBV4-2	NA	few	TRBJ2-4	CASSKFRRGDIQYF	TGTGCCAGCAGCAAGTTTCGAAGAGGAGACATTCAGTACTTC
TRBV6-5	TRBD1	NA	TRBJ2-7	CASKRGQVSYEQYF	TGTGCCAGCAAGAGGGGGCAGGTCTCCTACGAGCAGTACTTC
TRBV20-1	TRBD1	many	TRBJ2-5	CSATGQGRQETQYF	TGCAGTGCTACCGGACAGGGCAGGCAAGAGACCCAGTACTTC
TRBV19	TRBD2	once	TRBJ2-7	CASSIRLAGFYEQYF	TGTGCCAGTAGTATTAGACTAGCGGGATTCTACGAGCAGTACTTC
TRBV20-1	TRBD2	NA	TRBJ2-5	CSARAGGNQETQYF	TGCAGTGCTAGGGCGGGGGGAAATCAAGAGACCCAGTACTTC
TRBV20-1	NA	few	TRBJ1-1	CSAREGLAFF	TGCAGTGCTAGAGAGGGGCTAGCTTTCTTT
TRBV15	NA	NA	TRBJ1-2	CATSTARSGYTF	TGTGCCACCAGCACGGCCCGATCTGGCTACACCTTC
TRBV19	TRBD1	NA	TRBJ1-1	CASSGLQGANTEAFF	TGTGCCAGTAGTGGGTTACAGGGGGCTAACACTGAAGCTTTCTTT
TRBV6-2/TRBV6-3	NA	NA	TRBJ2-1	CASSLLVYNEQFF	TGTGCCAGCAGTTTACTAGTTTACAATGAGCAGTTCTTC
TRBV7-6	NA	few	TRBJ2-5	CASRGQAETQYF	TGTGCCAGCAGGGGGCAGGCAGAGACCCAGTACTTC
TRBV7-6	TRBD2	NA	TRBJ2-5	CASSLERGARAQYF	TGTGCCAGCAGCTTAGAGCGGGGGGCTCGGGCCCAGTACTTC
TRBV7-8	TRBD1	NA	TRBJ2-1	CASSSRTGNNEQFF	TGTGCCAGCAGCTCGAGGACAGGCAACAATGAGCAGTTCTTC
TRBV29-1	NA	NA	TRBJ2-1	CSVDYHSYNEQFF	TGCAGCGTGGACTACCATTCCTACAATGAGCAGTTCTTC
TRBV5-1	TRBD2	NA	TRBJ2-7	CASSLESGGLYEQYF	TGCGCCAGCAGCTTGGAGAGCGGGGGCCTCTACGAGCAGTACTTC
TRBV11-2	TRBD2	NA	TRBJ2-1	CASSLGSSGGSYNEQFF	TGTGCCAGCAGCTTAGGGAGTAGCGGGGGTTCCTACAATGAGCAGTTCTTC
TRBV12-3/TRBV12-4	TRBD2	NA	TRBJ2-7	CASSQSGSSIYEQYF	TGTGCCAGCAGTCAAAGCGGGAGTAGTATATACGAGCAGTACTTC
TRBV14	NA	NA	TRBJ2-2	CASSRGTPTGELFF	TGTGCCAGCAGCCGTGGGACCCCTACCGGGGAGCTGTTTTTT
TRBV6-2/TRBV6-3	TRBD2	NA	TRBJ2-3	CASSWPVTFLLAGGTDTQYF	TGTGCCAGCAGTTGGCCGGTCACTTTTCTACTAGCGGGGGGTACAGATACGCAGTATTTT
TRBV12-3/TRBV12-4	TRBD2	NA	TRBJ2-5	CASSPLTGGRETPYF	TGTGCCAGCAGTCCTCTGACGGGAGGGAGAGAGACCCCGTACTTC
TRBV2	NA	NA	TRBJ2-7	CASSEQLANSYEQYF	TGTGCCAGCAGTGAGCAGCTAGCGAACTCCTACGAGCAGTACTTC
TRBV5-6	NA	few	TRBJ2-3	CASSFKSDTQYF	TGTGCCAGCAGCTTCAAAAGCGATACGCAGTATTTT
TRBV4-3	NA	few	TRBJ1-4	CASSPGHSTNEKLFF	TGCGCCAGCAGCCCAGGCCATTCAACTAATGAAAAACTGTTTTTT
TRBV12-3/TRBV12-4	TRBD2	NA	TRBJ2-1	CASSTPGTSIYEQFF	TGTGCCAGCAGTACTCCCGGGACTAGCATCTATGAGCAGTTCTTC
TRBV6-6	NA	NA	TRBJ1-1	CATGIEAFF	TGTGCGACGGGGATCGAAGCTTTCTTT
TRBV14	TRBD2	few	TRBJ2-1	CASSPEREGTKRSEQFF	TGTGCCAGCAGCCCAGAGCGGGAGGGAACAAAGCGATCGGAGCAGTTCTTC
TRBV20-1	TRBD2	NA	TRBJ2-5	CSASPLLAGDGETQYF	TGCAGTGCTTCTCCTCTACTAGCGGGAGACGGAGAGACCCAGTACTTC
TRBV6-1	NA	many	TRBJ1-4	CASSEGAANEKLFF	TGTGCCAGCAGTGAGGGGGCGGCTAATGAAAAACTGTTTTTT
TRBV29-1	NA	few	TRBJ1-1	CSVANRNTEAFF	TGCAGCGTTGCTAACAGGAACACTGAAGCTTTCTTT
TRBV12-3/TRBV12-4	NA	few	TRBJ1-1	CASITRLNTEAFF	TGTGCCAGCATTACCAGGCTAAACACTGAAGCTTTCTTT
TRBV5-1	NA	NA	TRBJ1-5	CASSPDGHTNQPQHF	TGCGCCAGCAGCCCGGACGGACATACAAATCAGCCCCAGCATTTT
TRBV20-1	NA	NA	TRBJ2-7	CSARRLQETKYF	TGCAGTGCTAGGCGGCTTCAAGAGACCAAGTACTTC
TRBV10-3	NA	NA	TRBJ2-1	CASLGATNEQFF	TGTGCCAGCCTAGGGGCTACCAATGAGCAGTTCTTC
TRBV20-1	NA	many	TRBJ2-7	CSASKGGGAEQYF	TGCAGTGCTAGCAAAGGTGGGGGAGCCGAGCAGTACTTC
TRBV29-1	NA	NA	TRBJ1-4	CSATGFGDEKLFF	TGCAGCGCCACAGGGTTCGGGGATGAAAAACTGTTTTTT
TRBV2	NA	NA	TRBJ2-4	CASGTELARNIQYF	TGTGCCAGTGGGACCGAACTAGCCAGAAACATTCAGTACTTC
TRBV29-1	NA	NA	TRBJ2-3	CSVVVIARTDTQYF	TGCAGCGTTGTGGTAATAGCCCGCACAGATACGCAGTATTTT
TRBV20-1	TRBD1	few	TRBJ2-7	CSAGRDRGNEQYF	TGCAGTGCGGGACGGGACAGGGGCAACGAGCAGTACTTC
TRBV12-3/TRBV12-4	TRBD1	NA	TRBJ1-1	CASCGAGGLMENTEAFF	TGTGCCAGCTGCGGGGCAGGGGGCTTGATGGAAAACACTGAAGCTTTCTTT
TRBV6-5	TRBD1	NA	TRBJ2-1	CASRETGAGNEQFF	TGTGCCAGCAGGGAGACAGGGGCGGGCAATGAGCAGTTCTTC
TRBV27	NA	few	TRBJ2-7	CASSSLRDMGYEQYF	TGTGCCAGCAGTTCTCTCCGGGACATGGGCTACGAGCAGTACTTC
TRBV20-1	TRBD1	few	TRBJ1-1	CSASRLDRDAEAFF	TGCAGTGCTAGCCGCCTTGACAGGGACGCTGAAGCTTTCTTT
TRBV27	NA	few	TRBJ2-1	CASSSLGYNEQFF	TGTGCCAGCAGTTCCCTGGGGTACAATGAGCAGTTCTTC